These 24 T cell receptor beta chains were all obtained from the same sample, sequenced in a study of CD8 T cells in Susac syndrome. Random hexamers primed reverse transcription of about 0.45 to 1 ug RNA. MiXCR, applied by TCRdb to the immunoSEQ multiplex PCR reads, yields one record per CDR3 protein. The sample has around 180,000 distinct CDR3 sequences, around 96% seen once. The sample was CD8+ T cells from PBMCs. Receptor source: a human donor with multiple sclerosis.

This chain uses TRBV6-5 with TRBJ2-1, with D tentatively TRBD2 (6 bases). Trimming removed 2 bases at V and 7 bases at J, with 12 bases between. This CDR3 contains 14 residues. In germline, CDR1 is MNHEY, CDR2 SVGAGI. CDR3 sequence reads: CASSYGGVTNEQFF. DNA of the CDR3: TGTGCCAGCAGTTACGGCGGGGTGACGAATGAGCAGTTCTTC.

The chain employs TRBV27 and TRBJ2-7; 7 bases are shared with TRBD1. J was trimmed by 2 bases and V by 4 bases; bases with no gene match: 5. Per the germline V gene, CDR1 is MNHEY and CDR2 is SMNVEV (reference sequence). The CDR3 runs to 14 residues. The CDR3 sequence: CASSSTGMPYEQYF. CDR3 nucleotides: TGTGCCAGCAGTTCGACAGGGATGCCCTACGAGCAGTACTTC.

This chain uses TRBV4-1 with TRBJ2-5, with a possible D match to TRBD1 (6 bases). Germline CDR1 is MGHRA and CDR2 is YSYEKL. This CDR3 comprises 14 residues. Trimming removed 3 bases at V and 5 bases at J, with 13 bases between. In nucleotides, the CDR3 is TGCGCCAGCAGCCACTCGCAGGGGCTTGAGACCCAGTACTTC. Its translation is CASSHSQGLETQYF.

This rearrangement joins TRBV7-9 to TRBJ1-3; D remains ambiguous. The germline V gene has CDR1 SEHNR and CDR2 FQNEAQ (reference sequence). This CDR3 has 16 residues. Deletions cut 5 bases from V and 4 bases from J, with 18 bases between. CDR3 in DNA: TGTGCCAGCAGCCAGGCGACCGACGCTGTGGGAAACACCATATATTTT. Protein product: CASSQATDAVGNTIYF.

The rearrangement uses TRBV10-3 and TRBJ2-3; TRBD2 aligns across 8 bases. Germline CDR1 ENHRY, CDR2 SYGVKD. The CDR3 contains 16 residues. J lost 0 bases, V lost 0 bases, and 2 bases had no gene match. In nucleotides, the CDR3 is TGTGCCATCAGTGAGTCCGCTAGCGGGAGCACAGATACGCAGTATTTT. This gives the protein CAISESASGSTDTQYF.

This chain uses TRBV29-1 with TRBJ2-7; TRBD2 agrees at 8 bases. The CDR3 length is 12 residues. The V gene's germline CDR1 is SQVTM and CDR2 ANQGSEA. V shed 8 bases, J shed 2 bases, and the junction held 5 bases outside the gene matches. In DNA form, the CDR3 reads TGCAGCATCTACGGGGGGGCCTACGAGCAGTACTTC. Translation gives CSIYGGAYEQYF.

The chain links TRBV14 to TRBJ1-2; the D is unclear. From germline, CDR1 is SGHDN and CDR2 FVKESK. Deletions cut 1 base from V and 4 bases from J, with 7 bases between. This CDR3 has 13 residues. The CDR3 region has the DNA TGTGCCAGCAGCCAAGTTAAGTCCTATGGCTACACCTTC. Translated: CASSQVKSYGYTF.

This chain uses TRBV4-1 with TRBJ1-5, with D unclear. Germline CDR1 is MGHRA and CDR2 is YSYEKL. Trimming cost V 0 bases and J 1 base, with 10 bases left between them. This CDR3 comprises 16 residues. CDR3 region: CASSQDPERSNQPQHF. The CDR3 bases are TGCGCCAGCAGCCAAGATCCGGAGAGGAGCAATCAGCCCCAGCATTTT.

The rearrangement joins TRBV28 to TRBJ2-1; the D call may be TRBD1 or TRBD2 (5 bases each). Trimming pared 5 bases from V and 6 bases from J, leaving 17 bases between. Germline-derived CDR1 and CDR2 are MDHEN and SYDVKM. The CDR3 has 15 amino acids. CDR3 sequence reads: CASSPGIGAGNEQFF. In DNA, the CDR3 is TGTGCCAGCAGTCCCGGGATAGGGGCCGGCAATGAGCAGTTCTTC.

The chain carries TRBV9 and TRBJ2-1; D unresolved. The V gene's germline CDR1 is SGDLS and CDR2 YYNGEE. The length of the CDR3 is 17 residues. Trimming removed 1 base at V and 0 bases at J, with 14 bases between. The CDR3 region has the DNA TGTGCCAGCAGCGTACGTTCCCCGGAGAGCTCCTACAATGAGCAGTTCTTC. It specifies CASSVRSPESSYNEQFF.

The V gene is TRBV6-4, the J gene TRBJ2-5; no clear D gene. The CDR3 runs to 10 residues. CDR1 MRHNA and CDR2 SNTAGT come from the germline V gene. Trimming cost V 7 bases and J 11 bases, with 11 bases left between them. The CDR3, as DNA: TGTGCCAGCACTCAGGCGATACAGTACTTC. Its protein product is CASTQAIQYF.

This chain joins TRBV5-1 and TRBJ1-1; a possible D gene is TRBD1 (6 bases). Germline assignment: CDR1 SGHRS and CDR2 YFSETQ. CDR3 length: 13 amino acids. Trimming pared 4 bases from V and 2 bases from J, leaving 9 bases between. CDR3 region: CASSTGHNTEAFF. The CDR3, as DNA: TGCGCCAGCAGCACGGGACACAACACTGAAGCTTTCTTT.

J is TRBJ2-1 and V is TRBV25-1; possibly TRBD2 for D (6 bases). The CDR3 runs 16 residues. The germline CDR1 and CDR2 sequences are MGHDK and SYGVNS. V lost 4 bases, J lost 0 bases, and 13 bases lay in between. This chain's CDR3 is CASSVEGGTSYNEQFF. DNA for the CDR3: TGTGCCAGCAGTGTTGAGGGAGGTACCTCCTACAATGAGCAGTTCTTC.

This sequence joins TRBV12-3 or TRBV12-4 and TRBJ2-1; 12 positions match TRBD2. The CDR3 sequence is 16 residues long. Losses at the gene ends were 3 bases for V and 8 bases for J; bases not matched to a gene: 8. The CDR3: CASSFPSSGGGHEQFF. CDR3 bases: TGTGCCAGCAGTTTCCCTTCTAGCGGGGGGGGGCATGAGCAGTTCTTC.

The chain couples TRBV20-1 to TRBJ2-2; 9 bases match TRBD2. This CDR3 contains 14 residues. Germline V gives CDR1 DFQATT, CDR2 SNEGSKA (reference sequence). V trimming: 6 bases; J trimming: 6 bases; junction bases outside the gene matches: 8. The CDR3 region has the DNA TGCAGTGCCGCCGCTAGCGGGATTCCCGGGGAGCTGTTTTTT. It translates to CSAAASGIPGELFF.

The V gene is TRBV27, the J gene TRBJ1-5; D gene unclear. The CDR3 is made up of 14 amino acids. Germline V gene sequence: CDR1 MNHEY, CDR2 SMNVEV (reference sequence). The germline V and J ends were trimmed by 3 bases and 2 bases, with 8 bases remaining between them. The CDR3 here is CASSLGPGNQPQHF. DNA of the CDR3: TGTGCCAGCAGTTTGGGCCCGGGCAATCAGCCCCAGCATTTT.

The rearrangement joins TRBV7-6 to TRBJ2-2, with unresolved D. The germline V gene has CDR1 SGHVS and CDR2 FNYEAQ. The CDR3 runs 15 residues. Trimming removed 5 bases from V and 1 base from J, with 11 bases in between. CDR3 bases: TGTGCCAGCAGCCCCAGTCCCCGGAACACCGGGGAGCTGTTTTTT. The encoded protein is CASSPSPRNTGELFF.

The chain recombines TRBV20-1 with TRBJ2-1, with 7 bases identical to TRBD2. V lost 3 bases and J lost 0; bases outside the gene matches: 5. CDR1 is DFQATT and CDR2 is SNEGSKA in the germline V gene (reference sequence). This CDR3 region has 15 residues. CDR3 sequence reads: CSASGRGSSYNEQFF. The CDR3 bases are TGCAGTGCTAGTGGGCGGGGGAGCTCCTACAATGAGCAGTTCTTC.

This chain connects TRBV20-1 to TRBJ2-7, with 10 bases lining up with TRBD2. The CDR3 totals 17 residues. CDR1 and CDR2 from the germline V gene are DFQATT and SNEGSKA (reference sequence). With V trimmed by 2 bases and J by 2 bases, 12 bases remained unmatched. The CDR3 region is CSARSVASGSLTYEQYF. In DNA, the CDR3 is TGCAGTGCTAGATCAGTGGCTAGCGGGAGTCTTACCTACGAGCAGTACTTC.

The chain recombines TRBV15 with TRBJ2-7; D is ambiguous. Germline assignment: CDR1 LNHNV and CDR2 YYDKDF (reference sequence). This CDR3 comprises 16 residues. Trimming removed 5 bases at V and 4 bases at J, with 21 bases between. CDR3 amino acids: CATSAQIDFLRYEQYF. The CDR3 DNA reads as TGTGCCACCAGCGCCCAGATTGATTTTCTGCGGTACGAGCAGTACTTC.

This clonotype was seen only once. The CDR3 DNA reads as TGTGCCAGCAGCCAAGACTTCTATCCTGATAGCACAGATACGCAGTATTTT. It translates to CASSQDFYPDSTDTQYF. The V call is TRBV14, the J call TRBJ2-3; D call uncertain. CDR3 length equals 17 residues. From germline, CDR1 is SGHDN and CDR2 FVKESK. V was shortened by 0 bases and J by 0 bases, with 13 bases between the two germline ends.

V usage is TRBV27 and J usage is TRBJ1-2; 8 bases agree with TRBD1. Trimming at V came to 5 bases and at J to 2 bases, leaving 7 bases not matched to a gene. The CDR3 contains 15 residues. Germline-derived CDR1 and CDR2 are MNHEY and SMNVEV (reference sequence). CDR3 residues: CASSAGQGPNYGYTF. CDR3 nucleotides: TGTGCCAGCAGTGCCGGACAGGGACCAAACTATGGCTACACCTTC.

The chain recombines TRBV13 with TRBJ2-1; no firm D call. CDR1 PRHDT and CDR2 FYEKMQ come from the germline V gene (reference sequence). The V end lost 4 bases, the J end lost 6 bases, and 10 bases lay between the germline ends. The CDR3 totals 13 residues. DNA for the CDR3: TGTGCCAGCAGCTCCAAGGATTTCAATGAGCAGTTCTTC. Translating gives CASSSKDFNEQFF.

The chain is built from TRBV19 and TRBJ1-1; 7 bases are a match to TRBD1. Germline V lookup: CDR1 LNHDA, CDR2 SQIVND (reference sequence). The CDR3 runs to 13 residues. J gave up 2 bases and V 6 bases, and 3 bases lay outside the gene matches. The CDR3 nucleotides are TGTGCCAGTAGCCGACAGGGCAACACTGAAGCTTTCTTT. Amino acids: CASSRQGNTEAFF.